One sample yielded the 15 T cell receptor beta chains listed below, sequenced in a study of T-cell memory formation after mild COVID-19. Each CDR3 protein is one row after TCRdb ran MiXCR on the 5' RACE reads. The profile shows 530,000 or so distinct CDR3 sequences, around 16% of them singletons. The sample comprised PBMCs or a T cell subset sorted from them (not recorded which). Every receptor here comes from an adult woman who had mild COVID-19 (a few samples of this study predate the infection). Cell type and time point are not known.

The V gene is TRBV20-1, the J gene TRBJ1-5; weak D call: TRBD1 (6 bases). V dropped 6 bases and J dropped 9 bases, with 21 bases sitting between them. Germline CDR1 and CDR2: DFQATT and SNEGSKA (reference sequence). The CDR3 runs 14 residues. The CDR3 spells CSAGAQSVRGPQHF. DNA for the CDR3: TGCAGTGCGGGGGCCCAATCCGTGAGGGGGCCCCAGCATTTT.

This chain links TRBV19 with TRBJ2-3; 7 bases line up with TRBD1. CDR3 size: 15 residues. J gave up 4 bases and V 4 bases, and 8 bases lay outside the gene matches. The V gene's germline CDR1 is LNHDA and CDR2 SQIVND (reference sequence). The CDR3 nucleotides read TGTGCCAGTAGTAAAACAAAGGGGGCACCAGATACGCAGTATTTT. Encoded protein: CASSKTKGAPDTQYF. Filled out from reference TRBV19 and TRBJ2-3, the complete variable domain reads DGGITQSPKYLFRKEGQNVTLSCEQNLNHDAMYWYRQDPGQGLRLIYYSQIVNDFQKGDIAEGYSVSREKKESFPLTVTSAQKNPTAFYLCASSKTKGAPDTQYFGPGTRLTVL.

The rearrangement joins TRBV30 to TRBJ1-5; TRBD1 is a possible D gene (5 bases). Per germline, CDR1 GTSNPN and CDR2 SVGIG (reference sequence). There are 16 residues in the CDR3. Trimming stripped 2 bases from V and 7 bases from J, with 21 bases between. CDR3 sequence (DNA): TGTGCCTGGAGTCCCACTACCGACAGTCCTCCCCAGCCCCAGCATTTT. Its translation: CAWSPTTDSPPQPQHF.

This sequence joins TRBV6-2 or TRBV6-3 and TRBJ2-2; D uncertain. V was shortened by 2 bases and J by 2 bases, with 15 bases between the two germline ends. CDR1 and CDR2 from the germline V gene are MNHEY and SVGEGT. The CDR3 has 17 amino acids. This chain's CDR3 is CASSYGPPWENTGELFF. As DNA, the CDR3 is TGTGCCAGCAGTTACGGGCCACCCTGGGAAAACACCGGGGAGCTGTTTTTT.

This clonotype was picked up a small number of times. The junction does not match germline at one end; this may be a read error. The J gene is TRBJ2-2, the V gene TRBV7-7; TRBD1 is a possible D gene (5 bases). The CDR3 has 14 amino acids. CDR1 and CDR2 from the germline V gene are SSHAT and FNYEAQ (reference sequence). The CDR3 reads CASSSDINTGELFF. DNA for the CDR3: TGTGCTAGCAGCTCGGACATAAACACCGGGGAGCTGTTTTTT.

This chain links TRBV12-3 or TRBV12-4 with TRBJ2-7, with 12 bases matching TRBD2. The V gene end was trimmed by 5 bases and the J gene end by 2 bases; junction bases not matched to a gene: 4. This CDR3 has 15 residues. The CDR3 protein is CASSPTSGGPYEQYF. The CDR3 DNA reads as TGTGCCAGCAGTCCGACTAGCGGGGGTCCCTACGAGCAGTACTTC.

The rearrangement links TRBV6-5 to TRBJ2-5, with D possibly TRBD1 on 6 matching bases. V lost 5 bases to trimming and J lost 5 bases, with 18 bases between them. Germline CDR1 reads MNHEY; CDR2 reads SVGAGI. CDR3 length: 15 amino acids. CDR3 residues: CASSQVQGPAETQYF. The CDR3 nucleotides read TGTGCCAGCAGTCAGGTCCAGGGGCCCGCGGAGACCCAGTACTTC.

This clonotype was counted a few times. This sequence joins TRBV5-1 and TRBJ1-2, with D uncertain. The germline CDR1 and CDR2 sequences are SGHRS and YFSETQ. The V end was cut by 0 bases, the J end by 8 bases, with 17 bases between. This CDR3 comprises 15 residues. DNA of the CDR3: TGCGCCAGCAGCTTGGAACCCCGCAAGGCGGAAGGCTACACCTTC. Translation gives CASSLEPRKAEGYTF.

This chain connects TRBV7-9 to TRBJ1-1, with 7 bases fitting TRBD1. This CDR3 has 15 amino acids. V lost 2 bases to trimming and J lost 8 bases; unmatched junction nucleotides: 11. Looked up from germline, CDR1 is SEHNR and CDR2 is FQNEAQ (reference sequence). CDR3 DNA sequence: TGTGCCAGCAGCTTAATGGGACAAACGACAGGGGAAGCTTTCTTT. Amino acid sequence: CASSLMGQTTGEAFF.

The chain has TRBV6-5 and TRBJ2-5; no clear D gene. V was trimmed by 8 bases and J by 1 base, leaving 17 bases between them. Germline V CDR1 and CDR2: MNHEY, SVGAGI. The CDR3 totals 15 residues. Here the CDR3 reads CASRIPRFPQETQYF. The CDR3 bases are TGTGCCAGCCGCATACCCCGTTTCCCCCAAGAGACCCAGTACTTC.

This clonotype appeared a few times. V and J are TRBV24-1 and TRBJ2-5; tentatively, D is TRBD1 (6 bases). V was pared by 4 bases and J by 1 base, with 12 bases between. Germline assignment: CDR1 KGHDR and CDR2 SFDVKD. The CDR3 has 15 amino acids. Here the CDR3 DNA reads TGTGCCACCAGTGAGGACGGACAGAGCCAAGAGACCCAGTACTTC. Its translation: CATSEDGQSQETQYF.

The chain joins TRBV7-2 to TRBJ2-2; 7 bases are shared with TRBD2. Germline trimming cut 0 bases from V and 4 bases from J; bases unmatched to any gene: 5. The germline gives CDR1 SGHTA, CDR2 FQGNSA. This CDR3 is 16 amino acids long. CDR3 in amino acids: CASSLAGGVGTGELFF. The CDR3 nucleotides read TGTGCCAGCAGCTTAGCGGGGGGGGTTGGCACCGGGGAGCTGTTTTTT. Full variable domain (missing parts from reference TRBV7-2 and TRBJ2-2): GAGVSQSPSNKVTEKGKDVELRCDPISGHTALYWYRQSLGQGLEFLIYFQGNSAPDKSGLPSDRFSAERTGGSVSTLTIQRTQQEDSAVYLCASSLAGGVGTGELFFGEGSRLTVL.

This clonotype was seen a handful of times. The chain uses TRBV27 and TRBJ2-7, with D uncertain. V dropped 0 bases and J dropped 3 bases, with 9 bases sitting between them. The CDR3 totals 14 residues. Germline lookup yields CDR1 MNHEY and CDR2 SMNVEV (reference sequence). The DNA for the CDR3 is TGTGCCAGCAGTTTATCGGACGCAAACTACGAGCAGTACTTC. Protein: CASSLSDANYEQYF.

There are a few counts of this clonotype. The V and J genes are TRBV5-1 and TRBJ1-1; possible D gene TRBD1, 6 bases. V lost 4 bases, J lost 3 bases, and 13 bases lay in between. CDR1 is SGHRS, CDR2 YFSETQ, per germline. CDR3 length: 14 residues. CDR3 DNA sequence: TGCGCCAGCAGCCCCATTAGGGGGGACACTGAAGCTTTCTTT. This codes for CASSPIRGDTEAFF.

The sample holds many counts of this clonotype. The chain employs TRBV20-1 and TRBJ2-1, with 8 bases that match TRBD1. CDR3 size: 14 residues. V lost 1 base to trimming and J lost 10 bases; unmatched junction nucleotides: 9. Germline CDR1 reads DFQATT; CDR2 reads SNEGSKA (reference sequence). The CDR3 protein is CSARGWQGAREQFF. The DNA of the CDR3 is TGCAGTGCTAGAGGGTGGCAGGGGGCACGGGAGCAGTTCTTC.